This T cell receptor (beta chain) emerged from a study of molecular identifiers for immune sequencing clone quantification. The germline V gene has CDR1 LNHDA and CDR2 SQIVND (reference sequence). The V gene lost 2 bases and the J gene lost 4 bases, with 12 bases spanning the gap. The CDR3 covers 15 residues. This clonotype was recorded a few times. TCRdb itself ran the PCR reads through MiXCR, one entry per CDR3 protein. Here the sample spans around 480,000 distinct CDR3 sequences, about 25% being singletons. The TCR originated in a human donor in good health. Some libraries in this study had Jurkat cell RNA spiked in. Source material: naive CD8+ T cells from blood, with Jurkat cell RNA spiked in. The subset was: FACS-sorted CD8+CD4-CCR7+CD45RA+ naive T cells. The rearrangement joins TRBV19 to TRBJ2-1; tentative D call: TRBD2 (6 bases). The CDR3 sequence: CASSISLAGYNEQFF. DNA of the CDR3: TGTGCCAGTAGTATATCACTTGCGGGGTACAATGAGCAGTTCTTC.